This passage covers 5 T cell receptor beta chains from one sample sequenced in a study of cytomegalovirus exposure and HLA in healthy donors. Primers for the PCR totalled 60 Vbeta and 13 Jbeta. Sequencing used immunoSEQ multiplex PCR; TCRdb keeps in-frame clones, though not all of them. The repertoire holds 75,000 to 100,000 clones, with around 73% as singletons. Sequences were obtained from PBMCs. The source is a female donor in good health and CMV-seronegative.

CDR3 bases: TGTGCCAGCATGAACTGGGCTTTCTATGGCTACACCTTC. It codes for CASMNWAFYGYTF. The chain recombines TRBV6-1 with TRBJ1-2; no reliable D call. CDR1 and CDR2 from the germline V gene are MNHNS and SASEGT. Deletions cut 7 bases from V and 4 bases from J, with 13 bases between. CDR3 length equals 13 residues.

This chain links TRBV18 with TRBJ1-1, with D unclear. The germline V and J ends were trimmed by 0 bases and 6 bases, with 8 bases remaining between them. CDR1 and CDR2 from the germline V gene are KGHSH and LQKENI. This CDR3 contains 13 residues. As DNA, the CDR3 is TGTGCCAGCTCACCACCGTACATGGCTGAAGCTTTCTTT. It yields the protein CASSPPYMAEAFF.

The rearrangement links TRBV5-1 to TRBJ2-1; TRBD2 matches at 11 bases. The V gene's germline CDR1 is SGHRS and CDR2 YFSETQ. The CDR3 totals 13 residues. Trimming took 6 bases from V and 5 from J; bases not matched to a gene: 1. CDR3 sequence (DNA): TGCGCCAGCAAGGGACTAGCGGACAATGAGCAGTTCTTC. As protein: CASKGLADNEQFF. Full variable domain (rest looked up from reference TRBV5-1 and TRBJ2-1): KAGVTQTPRYLIKTRGQQVTLSCSPISGHRSVSWYQQTPGQGLQFLFEYFSETQRNKGNFPGRFSGRQFSNSRSEMNVSTLELGDSALYLCASKGLADNEQFFGPGTRLTVL.

The gene calls are TRBV27 and TRBJ2-7; tentative D call: TRBD1 (5 bases). The germline V gene has CDR1 MNHEY and CDR2 SMNVEV (reference sequence). Between the trimmed V and J ends, which lost 8 bases and 3 bases, there was a span of 14 bases. The CDR3 is made up of 13 amino acids. CDR3 protein: CASGHLEHYEQYF. CDR3 in DNA: TGTGCCAGCGGACACTTGGAGCACTACGAGCAGTACTTC.

The rearrangement uses TRBV2 and TRBJ2-3; 7 nucleotides align to TRBD2. Germline-derived CDR1 and CDR2 are SNHLY and FYNNEI. With 4 bases clipped from V and 5 bases from J, the junction kept 9 bases outside the gene matches. The CDR3 length is 15 residues. The CDR3 is CASSGTRGGKDTQYF. CDR3 in DNA: TGTGCCAGCAGTGGGACTAGGGGTGGAAAAGATACGCAGTATTTT.